A selection of T cell receptor beta chains follows, all from one sample in a study of T cell responses to AZD1222 COVID-19 vaccine. Profiled with immunoSEQ multiplex PCR; TCRdb holds only in-frame clones, not every one. The profile covers about 96,000 clones, with under 90% appearing a single time and approximately 25% taken by the ten largest. Here the sequenced sample was peripheral blood, taken on day 0 of AZD1222 vaccination. The receptors stem from an adult in good health. Each CDR3 is given with its conserved first and last residue. The D gene is left open where the match is weak. Rows give clone size only sometimes, using once, few, many, or a class for an expanded clone.

>NA|TRBV21-1|TRBJ1-1|NA
CASREVVGLAAFF
TGTGCCAGCAGGGAGGTCGTGGGATTAGCCGCTTTCTTT
>NA|TRBV18|TRBJ2-7|NA
CASSPPGRGYEQYF
TGTGCCAGCTCACCACCAGGGAGAGGCTACGAGCAGTACTTC
>once|TRBV28|TRBJ2-7|NA
CATISYRVSYEQYF
TGTGCCACCATCTCCTACAGGGTTTCCTACGAGCAGTACTTC
>once|TRBV7-6|TRBJ2-7|NA
CASSLVAGPAYEQYF
TGTGCCAGCAGCTTAGTGGCCGGACCCGCCTACGAGCAGTACTTC
>NA|TRBV6-2/TRBV6-3|TRBJ1-5|TRBD1
CASSWGQPSLKPQHF
TGTGCCAGCAGTTGGGGACAGCCCAGCTTGAAGCCCCAGCATTTT
>NA|TRBV9|TRBJ1-1|TRBD1
CASSGRDRGLLGSGTEAFF
TGTGCCAGCAGCGGCCGGGACAGGGGATTACTCGGATCGGGCACTGAAGCTTTCTTT
>NA|TRBV10-3|TRBJ2-1|NA
CASQTELYSYNEQFF
TGTGCCTCCCAGACCGAACTTTACTCCTACAATGAGCAGTTCTTC
>NA|TRBV18|TRBJ2-7|NA
CASSPGASYEQYF
TGTGCCAGCTCACCCGGGGCCTCCTACGAGCAGTACTTC
>NA|TRBV27|TRBJ2-5|NA
CASSFRGAVTQYF
TGTGCCAGCAGTTTTAGGGGGGCCGTCACCCAGTACTTC
>NA|TRBV5-1|TRBJ1-2|NA
CASSLEANRGGYTF
TGCGCCAGCAGCTTGGAGGCGAACCGAGGGGGCTACACCTTC
>once|TRBV29-1|TRBJ2-7|NA
CSVDSGVSYEQYF
TGCAGCGTTGATTCGGGGGTTTCCTACGAGCAGTACTTC
>NA|TRBV29-1|TRBJ2-4|NA
CSVEDYPLDIQYF
TGCAGCGTTGAAGATTACCCTCTTGACATTCAGTACTTC
>NA|TRBV6-1|TRBJ1-4|NA
CASSGAGIATNEKLFF
TGTGCCAGCAGTGGAGCAGGGATAGCAACTAATGAAAAACTGTTTTTT
>NA|TRBV6-6|TRBJ1-5|NA
CASSYLRGATNQPQHF
TGTGCCAGCAGTTACTTACGGGGGGCAACAAATCAGCCCCAGCATTTT
>NA|TRBV6-5|TRBJ1-2|TRBD1
CASSYSGTGPFF
TGTGCCAGCAGTTACTCAGGGACAGGTCCTTTCTTC
>NA|TRBV7-9|TRBJ1-6|NA
CASRSTTDNSPLHF
TGTGCCAGCAGGTCGACAACGGATAATTCACCCCTCCACTTT
>NA|TRBV3-1/TRBV3-2|TRBJ2-2|TRBD2
CASGEGGGTGELFF
TGTGCCAGCGGGGAGGGAGGAGGAACCGGGGAGCTGTTTTTT
>NA|TRBV6-2/TRBV6-3|TRBJ1-1|TRBD1
CASSYLGQAAMNTEAFF
TGTGCCAGCAGTTACCTTGGACAGGCGGCGATGAACACTGAAGCTTTCTTT
>NA|TRBV24-1|TRBJ2-3|NA
CATSDTRTSTDTQYF
TGTGCCACCAGTGATACGAGAACTAGCACAGATACGCAGTATTTT
>few|TRBV5-1|TRBJ2-3|NA
CASSLSGQNTDTQYF
TGCGCCAGCAGCTTATCTGGGCAAAACACAGATACGCAGTATTTT
>once|TRBV7-2|TRBJ2-3|NA
CASSSGFSDTQYF
TGTGCCAGCAGCTCCGGCTTCTCAGATACGCAGTATTTT
>NA|TRBV7-3|TRBJ2-2|NA
CASSLTVTGELFF
TGTGCCAGCAGCCTAACCGTGACCGGGGAGCTGTTTTTT
>NA|TRBV6-5|TRBJ1-1|TRBD1
CASSLTGGRTEAFF
TGTGCCAGCAGTCTGACAGGGGGAAGGACTGAAGCTTTCTTT